The 9 T cell receptor beta chains below were found in one sample sequenced in a study of blood T cell repertoires in COVID-19. TCRdb's copy holds only in-frame clones and misses some; the assay was immunoSEQ multiplex PCR. The sample has about 160,000 clones; roughly 91% are singletons. The sequenced material came from peripheral blood. All receptors come from a woman in her fifties or sixties with acute or convalescent COVID-19.

This chain joins TRBV30 and TRBJ1-3, with TRBD1 identical over 8 bases. This CDR3 has 16 residues. The V gene end was trimmed by 0 bases and the J gene end by 0 bases; junction bases not matched to a gene: 4. In germline, CDR1 is GTSNPN, CDR2 SVGIG (reference sequence). Here the CDR3 DNA reads TGTGCCTGGAGTGTACGGGACAGGCACTCTGGAAACACCATATATTTT. This encodes CAWSVRDRHSGNTIYF.

The V gene is TRBV7-2, the J gene TRBJ2-7; TRBD2 agrees at 8 bases. Looked up from germline, CDR1 is SGHTA and CDR2 is FQGNSA. The V gene end was trimmed by 2 bases and the J gene end by 0 bases; junction bases not matched to a gene: 12. The CDR3 runs 18 residues. CDR3 sequence: CASSLWGIAGINSYEQYF. As DNA, the CDR3 is TGTGCCAGCAGCTTATGGGGCATAGCGGGGATTAACTCCTACGAGCAGTACTTC. Full variable domain (remainder filled in from reference TRBV7-2 and TRBJ2-7): GAGVSQSPSNKVTEKGKDVELRCDPISGHTALYWYRQSLGQGLEFLIYFQGNSAPDKSGLPSDRFSAERTGGSVSTLTIQRTQQEDSAVYLCASSLWGIAGINSYEQYFGPGTRLTVT.

The rearrangement uses TRBV29-1 and TRBJ2-3; D is unclear. In germline, CDR1 is SQVTM, CDR2 ANQGSEA. CDR3 length: 14 amino acids. V was shortened by 4 bases and J by 0 bases, with 11 bases between the two germline ends. The CDR3 nucleotides read TGCAGCGTTGGGCCGAGGCCTAGCACAGATACGCAGTATTTT. Protein: CSVGPRPSTDTQYF.

The rearrangement uses TRBV11-2 and TRBJ1-2; D uncertain. The germline gives CDR1 SGHAT, CDR2 FQNNGV. The CDR3 consists of 14 residues. The V gene lost 3 bases and the J gene lost 8 bases, with 16 bases spanning the gap. The CDR3: CASSLRLGVKGYTF. The CDR3 region has the DNA TGTGCCAGCAGCTTGCGTCTAGGTGTGAAGGGCTACACCTTC.

This chain links TRBV25-1 with TRBJ1-1; 11 bases align to TRBD1. The CDR3 sequence is 15 residues long. Per germline, CDR1 MGHDK and CDR2 SYGVNS. J lost 6 bases, V lost 5 bases, and 8 bases had no gene match. The CDR3 region has the DNA TGTGCCAGCAGTCCGGACAGGGGGCGAGACTCTGAAGCTTTCTTT. It translates to CASSPDRGRDSEAFF.

The chain is built from TRBV11-1 and TRBJ2-1, with 8 bases aligning to TRBD2. V was pared by 2 bases and J by 6 bases, with 3 bases of the junction left unmatched. The CDR3 runs 14 residues. CDR1 is SGHAT, CDR2 FQDESV, per germline (reference sequence). The CDR3: CASSLRLAGNEQFF. As DNA, the CDR3 is TGTGCCAGCAGCTTAAGGCTAGCGGGCAATGAGCAGTTCTTC.

The chain has TRBV5-5 and TRBJ2-3; 8 bases match TRBD2. Germline V lookup: CDR1 SGHKS, CDR2 YYEKEE (reference sequence). There are 13 residues in the CDR3. V lost 1 base and J lost 14; bases outside the gene matches: 9. The CDR3 bases are TGTGCCAGCAGCTTGAATGGACTAGCTTCGGGGTATTTT. Its protein product is CASSLNGLASGYF.

The J gene is TRBJ1-5, the V gene TRBV30; TRBD1 is a possible D gene (5 bases). Germline V CDR1 and CDR2: GTSNPN, SVGIG (reference sequence). This CDR3 has 15 amino acids. Trimming removed 3 bases from V and 6 bases from J, with 18 bases in between. The CDR3: CAWSASGGAGQPQHF. The CDR3 DNA sequence: TGTGCCTGGAGCGCATCAGGAGGGGCGGGTCAGCCCCAGCATTTT.

The V and J genes are TRBV3-1 (or the pseudogene TRBV3-2) and TRBJ2-7; TRBD2 is a possible D gene (6 bases). The CDR3 sequence is 16 residues long. CDR1 and CDR2 (germline): LGHDT, YNNKEL (reference sequence). V was shortened by 4 bases and J by 5 bases, with 21 bases between the two germline ends. The CDR3 region has the DNA TGTGCCAGCAGCCTCACAACTGGGGGGATACGTAACGAGCAGTACTTC. It codes for CASSLTTGGIRNEQYF.